This T cell receptor beta chain was identified in a study of cytomegalovirus exposure and HLA in healthy donors. V shed 5 bases, J shed 0 bases, and the junction held 6 bases outside the gene matches. The CDR3 is 15 amino acids. Germline V gene lookup returns CDR1 SEHNR and CDR2 FQNEAQ (reference sequence). Primers included in the PCR were 60 Vbeta and 13 Jbeta primers. TCRdb keeps only in-frame clones here, not all; method: immunoSEQ multiplex PCR. The sample includes around 130,000 clones, approximately 74% of them seen just once. The sample comprised PBMCs. The rearrangement uses TRBV7-9 and TRBJ2-7; 8 nucleotides line up with TRBD1. The sequence was collected from a man in his forties in good health and CMV-seropositive. CDR3 nucleotide sequence: TGTGCCAGCAGCCCCTGGACAGGGTTCTCCTACGAGCAGTACTTC. It encodes CASSPWTGFSYEQYF. The full variable domain, with the rest looked up from reference TRBV7-9 and TRBJ2-7, is DTGVSQNPRHKITKRGQNVTFRCDPISEHNRLYWYRQTLGQGPEFLTYFQNEAQLEKSRLLSDRFSAERPKGSFSTLEIQRTEQGDSAMYLCASSPWTGFSYEQYFGPGTRLTVT.